This passage covers 23 T cell receptor beta chains from one sample sequenced in a study of cytomegalovirus exposure and HLA in healthy donors (dated by TCRdb to 2015 to 2018). Preparation of the library involved the immunoSEQ multiplex PCR assay. The source is immuneACCESS, and TCRdb retained only in-frame sequences with V and J called. Part of the clones is not carried over; for the studies checked, unresolved V genes explain less than half of this, and the remainder is unexplained. In all, the sample holds 120,000 to 150,000 clones, and 80% to 90% of those were seen once. Of the sample, 1.4% is held by the ten largest clones. Material for sequencing was PBMCs. Receptor source: a woman under 40 in good health and CMV-seronegative.

The chain links TRBV15 to TRBJ2-5; D gene ambiguous. The V end was cut by 0 bases, the J end by 0 bases, with 5 bases between. The CDR3 runs to 14 residues. From germline, CDR1 is LNHNV and CDR2 YYDKDF (reference sequence). CDR3 amino acids: CATSRDPYQETQYF. CDR3 nucleotides: TGTGCCACCAGCAGAGATCCTTACCAAGAGACCCAGTACTTC. The full variable domain, its missing parts supplied by reference TRBV15 and TRBJ2-5, is DAMVIQNPRYQVTQFGKPVTLSCSQTLNHNVMYWYQQKSSQAPKLLFHYYDKDFNNEADTPDNFQSRRPNTSFCFLDIRSPGLGDTAMYLCATSRDPYQETQYFGPGTRLLVL.

This clone is a singleton in its sample. The chain recombines TRBV6-1 with TRBJ1-6, with TRBD1 matching over 8 bases. V gave up 3 bases and J gave up 7 bases; unmatched junction bases: 5. Looked up from germline, CDR1 is MNHNS and CDR2 is SASEGT. The CDR3 runs to 15 residues. CDR3 bases: TGTGCCAGCAGTGAGAAGACAGGGGCAAATTCACCCCTCCACTTT. Amino acids: CASSEKTGANSPLHF.

This rearrangement joins TRBV6-1 to TRBJ1-5; TRBD1 matches 8 bases. CDR3 length: 15 residues. After removal of 2 bases from V and 7 bases from J, the junction contained 7 bases not matched to a gene. Germline lookup yields CDR1 MNHNS and CDR2 SASEGT. CDR3 sequence reads: CASSEQGAVGQPQHF. In DNA, the CDR3 is TGTGCCAGCAGTGAACAGGGGGCCGTGGGACAGCCCCAGCATTTT.

This sequence joins TRBV9 and TRBJ2-3; no clear D gene. The CDR3 is made up of 12 amino acids. Germline loops: CDR1 SGDLS, CDR2 YYNGEE. V gave up 3 bases and J gave up 6 bases, with 8 bases separating them. The CDR3 DNA reads as TGTGCCAGCAGCGGGCAGGCGGATACGCAGTATTTT. Amino acids: CASSGQADTQYF.

This chain links TRBV29-1 with TRBJ1-5; 7 bases are a match to TRBD1. With 8 bases clipped from V and 4 bases from J, the junction kept 8 bases outside the gene matches. The germline gives CDR1 SQVTM, CDR2 ANQGSEA. The CDR3 sequence is 13 residues long. CDR3 sequence reads: CSPTDRINQPQHF. The DNA for the CDR3 is TGCAGCCCGACGGACAGGATAAATCAGCCCCAGCATTTT.

This clone showed up just once. The V call is TRBV4-2, the J call TRBJ2-1; 9 positions match TRBD2. Germline CDR1 and CDR2: LGHNA and YNFKEQ. V lost 2 bases and J lost 4; bases outside the gene matches: 9. The length of the CDR3 is 17 residues. Here the CDR3 reads CASSQIPAGGRYNEQFF. The CDR3 nucleotides are TGTGCCAGCAGCCAAATTCCGGCGGGGGGGAGGTACAATGAGCAGTTCTTC.

This sequence joins TRBV7-8 and TRBJ2-5; D possibly corresponds to TRBD1 (5 bases). This CDR3 is 16 amino acids long. Trimming stripped 1 base from V and 1 base from J, with 13 bases between. Per germline, CDR1 SGHVS and CDR2 FQNEAQ. The CDR3: CASSLVGHTAQETQYF. CDR3 coding DNA: TGTGCCAGCAGCTTAGTGGGGCACACGGCCCAAGAGACCCAGTACTTC. Full variable domain (missing parts from reference TRBV7-8 and TRBJ2-5): GAGVSQSPRYKVAKRGQDVALRCDPISGHVSLFWYQQALGQGPEFLTYFQNEAQLDKSGLPSDRFFAERPEGSVSTLKIQRTQQEDSAVYLCASSLVGHTAQETQYFGPGTRLLVL.

The V and J genes are TRBV7-3 and TRBJ2-3; D gene unclear. Germline V CDR1 and CDR2: SGHTA, FQGTGA. This CDR3 spans 16 amino acids. Between the trimmed V and J ends, which lost 4 bases and 1 base, there was a span of 15 bases. Here the CDR3 reads CASSSPKTSGTDTQYF. In nucleotides, the CDR3 is TGTGCCAGCAGCTCTCCAAAAACCTCGGGCACAGATACGCAGTATTTT.

The V and J genes are TRBV19 and TRBJ1-1; D remains unclear. CDR3 size: 15 residues. Germline loops: CDR1 LNHDA, CDR2 SQIVND (reference sequence). The V end was cut by 1 base, the J end by 1 base, with 10 bases between. The CDR3 region is CASSIARNTNTEAFF. CDR3 DNA sequence: TGTGCCAGTAGTATAGCCAGGAATACGAACACTGAAGCTTTCTTT.

The chain carries TRBV7-2 and TRBJ1-5; D uncertain. The CDR3 loop spans 12 amino acids. Between the trimmed V and J ends, which lost 6 bases and 15 bases, there was a span of 18 bases. Germline V gene data show CDR1 as SGHTA and CDR2 as FQGNSA. CDR3 coding DNA: TGTGCCAGCAGTCTACCTCCGGGTTCTCCGCATTTT. Translated: CASSLPPGSPHF.

J is TRBJ2-7 and V is TRBV6-1, with 7 bases fitting TRBD2. The V segment lost 8 bases and the J segment 3 bases; nucleotides outside the gene matches: 7. The V gene's germline CDR1 is MNHNS and CDR2 SASEGT. This CDR3 is built from 13 residues. The chain's CDR3 is CASSKTSFYEQYF. The CDR3 region has the DNA TGTGCCAGCTCCAAGACTAGCTTCTACGAGCAGTACTTC.

The gene calls are TRBV30 and TRBJ1-3; D call uncertain. V shed 2 bases and J shed 7 bases, with 12 bases lying between them. Germline V CDR1 and CDR2: GTSNPN, SVGIG (reference sequence). The CDR3 has 13 residues. In nucleotides, the CDR3 is TGTGCCTGGAGTAGCGGCAATACGAACACCATATATTTT. Its protein is CAWSSGNTNTIYF. Full variable domain (outside the CDR3, taken from reference TRBV30 and TRBJ1-3): SQTIHQWPATLVQPVGSPLSLECTVEGTSNPNLYWYRQAAGRGLQLLFYSVGIGQISSEVPQNLSASRPQDRQFILSSKKLLLSDSGFYLCAWSSGNTNTIYFGEGSWLTVV.

The CDR3 is CASSLAVGLRNTGELFF. The CDR3 nucleotides read TGCGCCAGCAGCTTGGCGGTGGGCCTGAGGAACACCGGGGAGCTGTTTTTT. The chain is built from TRBV5-1 and TRBJ2-2; D not certain. The CDR3 covers 17 residues. The V end lost 0 bases, the J end lost 1 base, and 13 bases lay between the germline ends. The germline V gene has CDR1 SGHRS and CDR2 YFSETQ. Drawing the rest from reference TRBV5-1 and TRBJ2-2, the complete variable domain is KAGVTQTPRYLIKTRGQQVTLSCSPISGHRSVSWYQQTPGQGLQFLFEYFSETQRNKGNFPGRFSGRQFSNSRSEMNVSTLELGDSALYLCASSLAVGLRNTGELFFGEGSRLTVL.

The chain uses TRBV18 and TRBJ1-4; tentative D call: TRBD1 (5 bases). Germline CDR1 is KGHSH and CDR2 is LQKENI. V was trimmed by 3 bases and J by 3 bases, leaving 17 bases between them. The CDR3 length is 17 residues. In nucleotides, the CDR3 is TGTGCCAGCTCACCTCCCCCGCGGACACTCTCTAATGAAAAACTGTTTTTT. Translated, it gives CASSPPPRTLSNEKLFF. Using reference TRBV18 and TRBJ1-4 for the parts outside the CDR3, the full variable domain is NAGVMQNPRHLVRRRGQEARLRCSPMKGHSHVYWYRQLPEEGLKFMVYLQKENIIDESGMPKERFSAEFPKEGPSILRIQQVVRGDSAAYFCASSPPPRTLSNEKLFFGSGTQLSVL.

The chain recombines TRBV4-2 with TRBJ1-3, with TRBD1 matching 7 bases. The ends lost 2 bases at V and 3 bases at J; junction bases unmatched: 4. This CDR3 is 15 amino acids long. Per the germline V gene, CDR1 is LGHNA and CDR2 is YNFKEQ. CDR3 DNA: TGTGCCAGCAGCCAACAGGGGGGTATTGGAAACACCATATATTTT. Its translation: CASSQQGGIGNTIYF.

CDR3 loop: CASSYSGGLRNTIYF. The CDR3 DNA follows: TGTGCCAGCAGTTACTCGGGCGGGCTGAGAAACACCATATATTTT. The chain joins TRBV6-5 to TRBJ1-3; D gene unclear. V was cut by 0 bases and J by 5 bases, with 11 bases left in between. This CDR3 region has 15 residues. Germline V CDR1 and CDR2: MNHEY, SVGAGI.

The gene calls are TRBV5-4 and TRBJ1-2; no definite D call. This CDR3 region has 14 residues. Germline V gives CDR1 SGHNT, CDR2 YYREEE (reference sequence). Trimming took off 4 bases at V and 0 bases at J, with 10 bases between the two ends. The CDR3 DNA is TGTGCCAGCAGCGAAGAACCTACTAACTATGGCTACACCTTC. This gives the protein CASSEEPTNYGYTF.

The rearrangement joins TRBV4-2 to TRBJ1-2; no reliable D call. Germline V gives CDR1 LGHNA, CDR2 YNFKEQ. This CDR3 region has 14 residues. V lost 1 base to trimming and J lost 4 bases, with 10 bases between them. This CDR3 reads CASSQVGATYGYTF. In DNA form, the CDR3 reads TGTGCCAGCAGCCAAGTGGGCGCTACCTATGGCTACACCTTC.

This clone was detected ten times or more. V is TRBV5-1 and J is TRBJ2-2; 10 bases are a match to TRBD2. There are 14 residues in the CDR3. Trimming removed 7 bases from V and 6 bases from J; junction bases left unmatched: 6. Germline CDR1 SGHRS, CDR2 YFSETQ. For the CDR3, the DNA is TGCGCCAGCGGGGGGACTAGCGAATCCGGGGAGCTGTTTTTT. This encodes CASGGTSESGELFF.

This clone was seen once. The V call is TRBV5-1, the J call TRBJ2-2; 11 bases agree with TRBD1. The length of the CDR3 is 18 residues. Germline CDR1 and CDR2: SGHRS and YFSETQ. V lost 0 bases and J lost 5; bases outside the gene matches: 9. CDR3 coding DNA: TGCGCCAGCAGCTTGGATAGATTGCGGGACAGGGGGACCGGGGAGCTGTTTTTT. This encodes CASSLDRLRDRGTGELFF.

The rearrangement joins TRBV2 to TRBJ2-7; 7 positions agree with TRBD1. Per germline, CDR1 SNHLY and CDR2 FYNNEI. The CDR3 is 12 amino acids. The junction had 4 bases not matched to a gene; V was cut back by 8 bases and J by 3 bases. Here the CDR3 DNA reads TGTGCCAGCCTTTACAGGGGCTACGAGCAGTACTTC. Translated: CASLYRGYEQYF.

The V gene is TRBV10-3, the J gene TRBJ2-7; possible D gene TRBD2, 5 bases. The V gene lost 0 bases and the J gene lost 9 bases, with 18 bases spanning the gap. This CDR3 comprises 15 residues. CDR1 ENHRY and CDR2 SYGVKD come from the germline V gene. CDR3 region: CAISESDGGGFVQYF. The CDR3 DNA reads TGTGCCATCAGTGAGTCGGACGGTGGAGGTTTTGTGCAGTACTTC.

The rearrangement joins TRBV6-1 to TRBJ1-3; D not certain. Trimming removed 2 bases from V and 4 bases from J, with 15 bases in between. The CDR3 has 16 amino acids. Germline V gene data show CDR1 as MNHNS and CDR2 as SASEGT. As DNA, the CDR3 is TGTGCCAGCAGTGAACGCGAGTCAGGCAGAGGAAACACCATATATTTT. Translation: CASSERESGRGNTIYF.